The 13 T cell receptor beta chains below were found in one sample sequenced in a study of T cell repertoires in cytomegalovirus infection. No antigen is known for these receptors. Using its own MiXCR run on the reads, TCRdb lists one record per CDR3 protein. The sample lists about 770,000 distinct CDR3 sequences; 25% to 30% were seen once. The sample consisted of cultured CD8+ T cells from PBMCs, taken from culture after CMV antigen stimulation. The receptors were sampled from a human donor in good health (CMV status not recorded). Some clones in this sample may be carry-over from other donors' samples.

This clonotype has more than one count but fewer than ten. The V and J genes are TRBV12-3 or TRBV12-4 and TRBJ1-1; TRBD1 aligns across 9 bases. The CDR3 length is 17 residues. V lost 6 bases, J lost 10 bases, and 21 bases stayed unmatched. The CDR3 loop reads CASRFSSTGTGRRGAFF. DNA of the CDR3: TGTGCCAGCAGATTTTCTAGTACCGGGACAGGGAGGAGGGGAGCTTTCTTT.

The table lists this clonotype with many counts. The chain recombines TRBV7-9 with TRBJ2-3, with D perhaps TRBD1 (6 bases). CDR1 and CDR2 (germline): SEHNR, FQNEAQ (reference sequence). The V end lost 3 bases, the J end lost 2 bases, and 15 bases lay between the germline ends. The CDR3 is made up of 16 amino acids. The CDR3 reads CASSFTRDIPTDTQYF. The CDR3 nucleotides are TGTGCCAGCAGCTTTACCCGGGACATCCCCACAGATACGCAGTATTTT.

This clonotype was counted a few times. The chain uses TRBV28 and TRBJ2-6, with D possibly TRBD1 on 6 matching bases. The CDR3 loop spans 15 amino acids. V was cut by 6 bases and J by 2 bases, with 11 bases left in between. Germline V CDR1 and CDR2: MDHEN, SYDVKM. CDR3 residues: CASRIDRTGANVLTF. The CDR3 DNA reads as TGTGCCAGCAGGATCGACAGGACTGGGGCCAACGTCCTGACTTTC.

This clonotype was seen repeatedly, ten times or more. The chain uses TRBV7-2 and TRBJ1-1; no clear D. CDR1 and CDR2 from the germline V gene are SGHTA and FQGNSA. This CDR3 contains 12 residues. V was clipped by 4 bases and J by 8 bases, with 11 bases between them. The CDR3 DNA sequence: TGTGCCAGCAGCTCGGATGGTGACGAAGCTTTCTTT. It encodes CASSSDGDEAFF.

The chain recombines TRBV7-9 with TRBJ1-4; 8 bases are shared with TRBD1. Germline V lookup: CDR1 SEHNR, CDR2 FQNEAQ (reference sequence). The V segment lost 4 bases and the J segment 9 bases; nucleotides outside the gene matches: 10. The CDR3 extends over 15 amino acids. CDR3: CASSSWMTGDKKLFF. The CDR3 bases are TGTGCCAGCAGCTCCTGGATGACAGGGGATAAAAAACTGTTTTTT.

The chain has TRBV12-3 or TRBV12-4 and TRBJ2-7; D might be TRBD1 (5 bases). V was trimmed by 6 bases and J by 2 bases, leaving 17 bases between them. CDR3 size: 15 residues. The CDR3: CASSLMTTAPYEQYV. Here the CDR3 DNA reads TGTGCCAGCAGCCTCATGACGACAGCTCCCTACGAGCAGTACGTC.

This clonotype came up a few times. This chain links TRBV10-3 with TRBJ2-1, with 8 bases identical to TRBD2. V was clipped by 9 bases and J by 8 bases; unmatched bases: 6. This CDR3 region has 12 residues. Germline CDR1 is ENHRY and CDR2 is SYGVKD. CDR3 nucleotides: TGTGCCATGGCGGGGGGCCGAGATGAGCAGTTCTTC. This sequence encodes CAMAGGRDEQFF.

The chain employs TRBV4-1 and TRBJ1-5; D might be TRBD1 (5 bases). This CDR3 has 17 residues. Per the germline V gene, CDR1 is MGHRA and CDR2 is YSYEKL. The germline V and J ends were trimmed by 0 bases and 4 bases, with 16 bases remaining between them. CDR3 in DNA: TGCGCCAGCAGCCAAGATCCGGGACTAATACAAAATCAGCCCCAGCATTTT. It is translated as CASSQDPGLIQNQPQHF.

The gene calls are TRBV7-2 and TRBJ2-7, with D perhaps being TRBD1 or TRBD2 (5 bases each). There are 17 residues in the CDR3. The V gene lost 2 bases and the J gene lost 0 bases, with 17 bases spanning the gap. Germline lookup yields CDR1 SGHTA and CDR2 FQGNSA. CDR3 nucleotide sequence: TGTGCCAGCAGCTTATTGTGCCCCCCCGGGGCCTCCTACGAGCAGTACGTC. Its protein is CASSLLCPPGASYEQYV.

Many counts were recorded for this clonotype. The gene calls are TRBV7-2 and TRBJ2-1; D is perhaps TRBD1 (6 bases). This CDR3 is built from 12 residues. Germline loops: CDR1 SGHTA, CDR2 FQGNSA. The V end was cut by 5 bases, the J end by 11 bases, with 13 bases between. The CDR3 DNA reads TGTGCCAGCAGCATTACAGGGCCCCAGCAGTTCTTC. Translating gives CASSITGPQQFF.

The DNA for the CDR3 is TGTGCCAGCAACAAGAGTAGAGCCAAAAACATTCAGTACTTC. Encoded protein: CASNKSRAKNIQYF. The chain combines TRBV6-6 with TRBJ2-4; D gene unclear. The length of the CDR3 is 14 residues. V lost 7 bases and J 0 bases, leaving 10 bases between the germline ends. The germline V gene has CDR1 MNHNY and CDR2 SVGAGI (reference sequence).

The CDR3: CASSFDYEQYF. The DNA for the CDR3 is TGTGCCAGCAGTTTCGACTACGAGCAGTACTTC. The V and J genes are TRBV7-3 and TRBJ2-7; D call uncertain. Deletions cut 6 bases from V and 3 bases from J, with 6 bases between. In germline, CDR1 is SGHTA, CDR2 FQGTGA. The length of the CDR3 is 11 residues.

The genes are TRBV7-3 and TRBJ1-1; TRBD1 is a possible D gene (5 bases). Germline V gene sequence: CDR1 SGHTA, CDR2 FQGTGA. Trimming pared 2 bases from V and 0 bases from J, leaving 13 bases between. The CDR3 runs 16 residues. For the CDR3, the DNA is TGTGCCAGCAGCTTATATGGGGCCGAAATGAACACTGAAGCTTTCTTT. It is translated as CASSLYGAEMNTEAFF. The full variable domain, rest sourced from reference TRBV7-3 and TRBJ1-1, is GAGVSQTPSNKVTEKGKYVELRCDPISGHTALYWYRQSLGQGPEFLIYFQGTGAADDSGLPNDRFFAVRPEGSVSTLKIQRTERGDSAVYLCASSLYGAEMNTEAFFGQGTRLTVV.